This record covers a single T cell receptor beta chain. Its antigen is currently unknown. This sample includes further DNA sequences coding for the same CDR3. Germline V CDR1 and CDR2: LNHDA, SQIVND (reference sequence). V was shortened by 3 bases and J by 7 bases, with 6 bases between the two germline ends. This CDR3 has 12 residues. Using immunoSEQ multiplex PCR, the repertoire was profiled, and TCRdb retains in-frame clones only, with some absent. The sample gives some 1,400,000 clones, 95% to 97% of which show up once; 1% to 1.5% is in the top ten. This record comes from a study of shared clonotypes between healthy human individuals. Broader study findings: Several donors shared approximately 5% of their naive CD4 clonotypes.

The TCR originated in a young man in good health. Sequencing input: naive CD4+ T cells sorted from blood. Subset: CD45RA+ positively selected. The chain recombines TRBV19 with TRBJ1-4; D remains unclear. The CDR3 DNA is TGTGCCAGTAGTATCTCAGGTGAAAAACTGTTTTTT. It translates to CASSISGEKLFF.